The 9 T cell receptor beta chains reported below all come from one sample, sequenced in a study of blood T cell repertoires in COVID-19. Here immunoSEQ multiplex PCR was the method, and the copy in TCRdb shows in-frame clones only, minus some. There are around 250,000 clones in the sample; about 90% occur only once, and 6.2% lies in the top ten. Sequencing input: peripheral blood. All receptors come from a man aged 55 to 70 with acute or convalescent COVID-19.

This clone was detected only a few times. The gene calls are TRBV19 and TRBJ1-1; 9 bases match TRBD1. This CDR3 region has 14 residues. Germline-derived CDR1 and CDR2 are LNHDA and SQIVND (reference sequence). Trimming took 4 bases from V and 6 from J; bases not matched to a gene: 6. The CDR3 DNA is TGTGCCAGTAGTACCCGGGACAGGGTCTCTGAAGCTTTCTTT. Residues: CASSTRDRVSEAFF.

Here the CDR3 DNA reads TGTGCCAGCAGCCGCGTAGGGACATTGAACACTGAAGCTTTCTTT. Translating it yields CASSRVGTLNTEAFF. V usage is TRBV5-5 and J usage is TRBJ1-1; possible D gene TRBD1, 6 bases. V lost 4 bases and J lost 0, with 13 bases in between. This CDR3 is built from 15 residues. The germline V gene has CDR1 SGHKS and CDR2 YYEKEE (reference sequence).

The chain combines TRBV30 with TRBJ1-1; 7 positions match TRBD1. The trim removed 5 bases at V and 4 bases at J, leaving 10 bases unmatched. This CDR3 is 14 amino acids long. Germline CDR1 and CDR2: GTSNPN and SVGIG (reference sequence). CDR3 nucleotides: TGTGCCTGGCGCTATACAGGGGACTTCACTGAAGCTTTCTTT. It translates to CAWRYTGDFTEAFF.

The rearrangement uses TRBV28 and TRBJ1-6; no definite D call. V was pared by 6 bases and J by 7 bases, with 16 bases between. The CDR3 has 15 amino acids. Germline CDR1 reads MDHEN; CDR2 reads SYDVKM. The chain's CDR3 is CASSDNAGYNSPLHF. The CDR3 DNA is TGTGCCAGCAGCGACAATGCTGGTTACAATTCACCCCTCCACTTT. The complete variable domain, with remaining parts taken from reference TRBV28 and TRBJ1-6, reads DVKVTQSSRYLVKRTGEKVFLECVQDMDHENMFWYRQDPGLGLRLIYFSYDVKMKEKGDIPEGYSVSREKKERFSLILESASTNQTSMYLCASSDNAGYNSPLHFGNGTRLTVT.

The genes are TRBV5-1 and TRBJ2-2, with 14 bases aligning to TRBD2. Germline assignment: CDR1 SGHRS and CDR2 YFSETQ. The junction had 12 bases not matched to a gene; V was cut back by 1 base and J by 7 bases. This CDR3 has 19 residues. CDR3 sequence: CASSLKGGLAGGPGGELFF. The CDR3 coding sequence is TGCGCCAGCAGCTTGAAGGGAGGACTAGCGGGAGGTCCGGGCGGGGAGCTGTTTTTT.

The J gene is TRBJ1-1, the V gene TRBV7-2, with TRBD1 identical over 9 bases. Per germline, CDR1 SGHTA and CDR2 FQGNSA. V was pared by 6 bases and J by 8 bases, with 10 bases of the junction left unmatched. The CDR3 length is 14 residues. CDR3 nucleotides: TGTGCCAGCAGTTGGGAGAGGGACAGGGCCGAAGCTTTCTTT. Its translation is CASSWERDRAEAFF.

The chain is built from TRBV7-9 and TRBJ2-3, with D tentatively TRBD2 (6 bases). The CDR3 spans 13 residues. The germline V gene encodes CDR1 SEHNR and CDR2 FQNEAQ (reference sequence). Trimming took 11 bases from V and 6 from J, leaving 18 bases between them. CDR3 nucleotide sequence: TGTGCCTCTGCGGCAGGAGGGTCTGATACGCAGTATTTT. Translation: CASAAGGSDTQYF.

The gene calls are TRBV2 and TRBJ1-2, with D tentatively TRBD1 (5 bases). The CDR3 is 16 amino acids. The germline CDR1 and CDR2 sequences are SNHLY and FYNNEI. V shed 6 bases and J shed 0 bases, with 17 bases lying between them. CDR3 residues: CASRGEGPAPNYGYTF. The CDR3 coding sequence is TGTGCCAGCAGGGGGGAGGGCCCGGCGCCTAACTATGGCTACACCTTC.

The chain carries TRBV3-1 (or the pseudogene TRBV3-2) and TRBJ1-5; 8 positions agree with TRBD1. The V gene end was trimmed by 4 bases and the J gene end by 8 bases; junction bases not matched to a gene: 4. The V gene's germline CDR1 is LGHDT and CDR2 YNNKEL (reference sequence). The CDR3 consists of 13 residues. In nucleotides, the CDR3 is TGTGCCAGCAGCCCGGACAGGGCTGAGCCCCAGCATTTT. Encoded protein: CASSPDRAEPQHF.